The entry below describes one T cell receptor beta chain. Antigen: not known. CDR3 length equals 19 residues. J was trimmed by 2 bases and V by 4 bases; bases with no gene match: 13. CDR1 is MGHRA, CDR2 YSYEKL, per germline. The data derive from a study of response to subunit inactivated influenza vaccine. Study results and limitations: Each seasonal influenza vaccination recruits few new T cells, the authors suggested.

TCRdb analysed the RT-PCR reads with MiXCR anew, one entry per CDR3 protein. There are roughly 500,000 distinct CDR3 sequences in the sample; more than 15% occur only once, and 3% to 3.5% lies in the top ten. The V gene is TRBV4-1, the J gene TRBJ2-2, with TRBD2 identical over 10 bases. The receptor's source is a man aged 45 to 75 who received an inactivated influenza vaccine. The source was CD4+ T cells sorted from PBMCs, collected about 23 months after vaccination. Here the CDR3 DNA reads TGCGCCAGCAGCCCCGTATGGAGGCTAGCGGGGGCTAACACCGGGGAGCTGTTTTTT. Translating gives CASSPVWRLAGANTGELFF.